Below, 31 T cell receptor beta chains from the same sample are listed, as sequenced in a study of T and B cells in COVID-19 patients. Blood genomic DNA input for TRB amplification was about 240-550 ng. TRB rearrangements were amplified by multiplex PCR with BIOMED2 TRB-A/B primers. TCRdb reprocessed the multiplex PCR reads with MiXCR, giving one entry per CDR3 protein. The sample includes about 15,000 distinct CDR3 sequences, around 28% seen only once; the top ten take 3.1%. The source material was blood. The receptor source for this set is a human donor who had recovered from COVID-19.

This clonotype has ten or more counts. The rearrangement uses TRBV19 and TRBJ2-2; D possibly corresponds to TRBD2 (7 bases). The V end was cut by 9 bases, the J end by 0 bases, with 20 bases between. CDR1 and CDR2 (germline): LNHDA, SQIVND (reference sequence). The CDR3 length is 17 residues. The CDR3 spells CARGGRRAGANTGELFF. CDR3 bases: TGTGCCAGGGGGGGGAGGAGGGCAGGGGCGAACACCGGGGAGCTGTTTTTT. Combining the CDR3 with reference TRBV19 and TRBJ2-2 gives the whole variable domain DGGITQSPKYLFRKEGQNVTLSCEQNLNHDAMYWYRQDPGQGLRLIYYSQIVNDFQKGDIAEGYSVSREKKESFPLTVTSAQKNPTAFYLCARGGRRAGANTGELFFGEGSRLTVL.

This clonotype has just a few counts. DNA of the CDR3: TGCGCCAGCAGCCCTCCCGGGACTAGAAAGGGCGAGCAGTACTTC. Its translation is CASSPPGTRKGEQYF. V is TRBV5-1 and J is TRBJ2-7; 8 positions agree with TRBD2. The CDR3 is made up of 15 amino acids. V trimming: 4 bases; J trimming: 6 bases; junction bases outside the gene matches: 12. Germline CDR1 and CDR2: SGHRS and YFSETQ. The full variable domain, its missing parts supplied by reference TRBV5-1 and TRBJ2-7, is KAGVTQTPRYLIKTRGQQVTLSCSPISGHRSVSWYQQTPGQGLQFLFEYFSETQRNKGNFPGRFSGRQFSNSRSEMNVSTLELGDSALYLCASSPPGTRKGEQYFGPGTRLTVT.

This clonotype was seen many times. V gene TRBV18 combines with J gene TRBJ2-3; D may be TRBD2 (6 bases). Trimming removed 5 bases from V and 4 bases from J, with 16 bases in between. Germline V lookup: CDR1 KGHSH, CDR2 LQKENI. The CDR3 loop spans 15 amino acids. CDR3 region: CASSSAGGRADTQYF. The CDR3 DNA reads TGTGCCAGCTCATCAGCGGGCGGGCGAGCAGATACGCAGTATTTT.

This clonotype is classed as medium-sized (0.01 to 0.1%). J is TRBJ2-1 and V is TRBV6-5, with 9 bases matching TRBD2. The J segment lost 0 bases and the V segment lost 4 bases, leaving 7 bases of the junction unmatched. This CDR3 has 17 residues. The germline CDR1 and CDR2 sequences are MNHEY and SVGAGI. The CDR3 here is CASSLGGRVTSYNEQFF. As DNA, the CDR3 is TGTGCCAGCAGTTTAGGCGGGAGGGTCACCTCCTACAATGAGCAGTTCTTC.

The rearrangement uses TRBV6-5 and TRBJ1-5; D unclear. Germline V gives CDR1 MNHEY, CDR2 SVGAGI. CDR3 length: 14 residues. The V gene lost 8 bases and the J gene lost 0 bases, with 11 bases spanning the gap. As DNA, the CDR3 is TGTGCCAGCGGACTGGACGCTAGCAATCAGCCCCAGCATTTT. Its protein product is CASGLDASNQPQHF.

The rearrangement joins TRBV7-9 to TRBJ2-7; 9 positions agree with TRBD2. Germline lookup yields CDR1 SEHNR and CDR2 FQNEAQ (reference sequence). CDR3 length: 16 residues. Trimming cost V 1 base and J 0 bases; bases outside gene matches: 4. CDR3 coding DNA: TGTGCCAGCAGCTTAGAGATTAGCGGGAGCTCCTACGAGCAGTACTTC. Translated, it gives CASSLEISGSSYEQYF.

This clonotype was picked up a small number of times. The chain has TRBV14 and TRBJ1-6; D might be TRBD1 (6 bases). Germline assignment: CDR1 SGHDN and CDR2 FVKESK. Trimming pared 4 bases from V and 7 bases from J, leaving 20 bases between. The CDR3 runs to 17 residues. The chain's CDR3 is CASSRRVNREWNSPLHF. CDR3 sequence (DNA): TGTGCCAGCAGCCGTCGGGTCAACAGGGAATGGAATTCACCCCTCCACTTT.

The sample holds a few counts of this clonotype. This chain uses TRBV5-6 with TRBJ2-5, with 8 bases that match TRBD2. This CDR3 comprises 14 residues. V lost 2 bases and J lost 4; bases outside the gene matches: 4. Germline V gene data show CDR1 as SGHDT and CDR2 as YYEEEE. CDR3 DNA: TGTGCCAGCAGCTTTAAAGCGGGGGCAGAGACCCAGTACTTC. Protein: CASSFKAGAETQYF.

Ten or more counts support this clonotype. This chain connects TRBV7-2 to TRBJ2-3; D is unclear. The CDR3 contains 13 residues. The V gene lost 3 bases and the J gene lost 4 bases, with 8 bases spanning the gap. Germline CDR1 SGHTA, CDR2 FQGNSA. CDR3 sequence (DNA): TGTGCCAGCAGCTTTTTGGCAGCAGATACGCAGTATTTT. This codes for CASSFLAADTQYF. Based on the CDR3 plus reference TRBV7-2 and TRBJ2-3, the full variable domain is GAGVSQSPSNKVTEKGKDVELRCDPISGHTALYWYRQSLGQGLEFLIYFQGNSAPDKSGLPSDRFSAERTGGSVSTLTIQRTQQEDSAVYLCASSFLAADTQYFGPGTRLTVL.

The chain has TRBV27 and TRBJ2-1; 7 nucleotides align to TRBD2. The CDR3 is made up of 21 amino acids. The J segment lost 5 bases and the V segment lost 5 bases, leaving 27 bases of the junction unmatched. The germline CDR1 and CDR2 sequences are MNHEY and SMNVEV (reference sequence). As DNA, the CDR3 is TGTGCCAGCAGTCCCCCCACGGGAGTTGGAACCGGGACTATATATCACAATGAGCAGTTCTTC. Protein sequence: CASSPPTGVGTGTIYHNEQFF.

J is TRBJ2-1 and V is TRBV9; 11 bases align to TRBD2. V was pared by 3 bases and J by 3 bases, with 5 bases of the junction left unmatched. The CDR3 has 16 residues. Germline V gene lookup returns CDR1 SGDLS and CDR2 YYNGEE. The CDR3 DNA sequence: TGTGCCAGCAGCGCCCCCGGGACTAGCGGCTACAATGAGCAGTTCTTC. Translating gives CASSAPGTSGYNEQFF.

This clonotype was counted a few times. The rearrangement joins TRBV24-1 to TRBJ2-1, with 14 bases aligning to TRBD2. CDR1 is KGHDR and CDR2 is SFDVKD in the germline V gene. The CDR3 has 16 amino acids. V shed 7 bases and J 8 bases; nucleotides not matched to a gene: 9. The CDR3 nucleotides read TGTGCCACCAGCGACGGACTAGCGGGAGGATTCGATGAGCAGTTCTTC. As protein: CATSDGLAGGFDEQFF.

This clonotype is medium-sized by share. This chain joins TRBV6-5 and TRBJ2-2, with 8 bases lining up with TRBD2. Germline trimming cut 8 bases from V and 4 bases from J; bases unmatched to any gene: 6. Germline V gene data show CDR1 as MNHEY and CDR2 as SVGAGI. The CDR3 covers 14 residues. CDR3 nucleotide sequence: TGTGCCAGCCTGGACGGGAGGGCCACCGGGGAGCTGTTTTTT. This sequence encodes CASLDGRATGELFF.

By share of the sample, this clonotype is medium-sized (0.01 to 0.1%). CDR3 loop: CAISDGGGTDTQYF. The CDR3 DNA reads as TGTGCCATCAGTGACGGGGGGGGCACAGATACGCAGTATTTT. The V gene is TRBV10-3, the J gene TRBJ2-3; 8 bases line up with TRBD2. There are 14 residues in the CDR3. Germline CDR1 is ENHRY and CDR2 is SYGVKD. The V gene end was trimmed by 3 bases and the J gene end by 1 base; junction bases not matched to a gene: 0.

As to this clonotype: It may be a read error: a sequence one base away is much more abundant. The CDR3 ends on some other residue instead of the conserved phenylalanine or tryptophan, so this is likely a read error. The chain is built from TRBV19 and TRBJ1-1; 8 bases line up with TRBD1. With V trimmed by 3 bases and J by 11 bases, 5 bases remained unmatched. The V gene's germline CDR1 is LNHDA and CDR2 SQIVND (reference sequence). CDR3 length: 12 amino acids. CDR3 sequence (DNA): TGTGCCAGTAGTATCCACCGGGACAGGGCTTTCCTT. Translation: CASSIHRDRAFL.

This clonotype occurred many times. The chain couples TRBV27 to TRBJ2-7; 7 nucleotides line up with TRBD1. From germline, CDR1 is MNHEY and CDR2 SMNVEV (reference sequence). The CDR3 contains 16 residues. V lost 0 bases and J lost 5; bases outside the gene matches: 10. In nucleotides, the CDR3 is TGTGCCAGCAGTTTATCGGTCGGGACAGTGGTCCACGAGCAGTACTTC. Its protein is CASSLSVGTVVHEQYF.

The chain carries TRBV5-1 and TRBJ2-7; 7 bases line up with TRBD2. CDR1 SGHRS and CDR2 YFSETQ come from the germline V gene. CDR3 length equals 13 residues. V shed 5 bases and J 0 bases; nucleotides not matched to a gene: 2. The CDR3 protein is CASRAGSSYEQYF. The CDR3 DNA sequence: TGCGCCAGCAGAGCGGGAAGCTCCTACGAGCAGTACTTC.

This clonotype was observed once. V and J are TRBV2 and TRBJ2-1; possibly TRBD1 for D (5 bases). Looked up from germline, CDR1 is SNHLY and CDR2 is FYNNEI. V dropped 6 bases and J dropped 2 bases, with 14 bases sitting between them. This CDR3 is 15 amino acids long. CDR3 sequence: CASRDIRVAYNEQFF. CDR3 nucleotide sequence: TGTGCCAGCAGGGACATCCGGGTCGCCTACAATGAGCAGTTCTTC.

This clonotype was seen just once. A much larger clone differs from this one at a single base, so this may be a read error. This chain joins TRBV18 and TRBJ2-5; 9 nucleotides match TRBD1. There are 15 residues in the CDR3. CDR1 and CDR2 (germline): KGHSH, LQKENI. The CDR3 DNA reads TGTGCCAGCTCGCTTCGGGACAGGGCCCAAGAGGCCCAGTACTTC. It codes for CASSLRDRAQEAQYF.

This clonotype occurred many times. CDR3 in DNA: TGTGCCAGCAGTGAACTAGCCCGCAATGAGCAGTTCTTC. Translating it yields CASSELARNEQFF. The chain has TRBV6-4 and TRBJ2-1; D is possibly TRBD2 (6 bases). Germline CDR1 is MRHNA and CDR2 is SNTAGT. Trimming pared 3 bases from V and 6 bases from J, leaving 9 bases between. There are 13 residues in the CDR3.

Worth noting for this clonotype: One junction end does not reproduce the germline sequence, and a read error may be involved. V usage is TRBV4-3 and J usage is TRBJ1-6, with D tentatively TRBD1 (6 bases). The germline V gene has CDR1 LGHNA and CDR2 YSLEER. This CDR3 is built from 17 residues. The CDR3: CASSQVGPLRDTFSLHF. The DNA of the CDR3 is TGTGCCAGCAGCCAAGTGGGTCCCCTCCGGGACACTTTTTCCCTCCACTTT.

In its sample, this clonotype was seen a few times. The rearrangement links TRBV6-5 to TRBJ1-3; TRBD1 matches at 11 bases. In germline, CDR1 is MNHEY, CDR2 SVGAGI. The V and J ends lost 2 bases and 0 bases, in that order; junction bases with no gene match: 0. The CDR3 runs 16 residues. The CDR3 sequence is CASSYGTGGSGNTIYF. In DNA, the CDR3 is TGTGCCAGCAGTTACGGGACAGGGGGCTCTGGAAACACCATATATTTT.

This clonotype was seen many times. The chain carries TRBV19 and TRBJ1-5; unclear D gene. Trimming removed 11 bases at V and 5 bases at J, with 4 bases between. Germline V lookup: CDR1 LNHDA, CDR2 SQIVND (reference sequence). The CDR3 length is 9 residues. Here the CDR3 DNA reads TGTGCCCGATATCAGCCCCAGCATTTT. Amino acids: CARYQPQHF.

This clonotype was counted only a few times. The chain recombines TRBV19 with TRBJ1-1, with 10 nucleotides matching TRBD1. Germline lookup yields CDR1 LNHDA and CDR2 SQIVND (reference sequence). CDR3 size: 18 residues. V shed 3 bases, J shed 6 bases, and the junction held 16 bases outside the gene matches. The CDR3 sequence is CASSMNFPGQGRGSEAFF. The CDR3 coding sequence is TGTGCCAGTAGTATGAATTTTCCGGGACAGGGGAGGGGATCTGAAGCTTTCTTT.

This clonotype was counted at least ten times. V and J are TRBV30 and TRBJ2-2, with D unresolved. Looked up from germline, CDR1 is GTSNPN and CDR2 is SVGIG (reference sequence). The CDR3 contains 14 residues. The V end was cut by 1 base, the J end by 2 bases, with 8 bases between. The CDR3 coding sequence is TGTGCCTGGAGTGGGGAAGTTAACACCGGGGAGCTGTTTTTT. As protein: CAWSGEVNTGELFF.

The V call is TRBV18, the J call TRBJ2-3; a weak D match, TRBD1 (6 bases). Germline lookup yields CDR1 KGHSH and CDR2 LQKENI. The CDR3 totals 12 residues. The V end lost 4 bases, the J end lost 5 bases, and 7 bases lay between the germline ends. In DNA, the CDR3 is TGTGCCAGCTCACTGGACAGAGATACGCAGTATTTT. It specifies CASSLDRDTQYF.

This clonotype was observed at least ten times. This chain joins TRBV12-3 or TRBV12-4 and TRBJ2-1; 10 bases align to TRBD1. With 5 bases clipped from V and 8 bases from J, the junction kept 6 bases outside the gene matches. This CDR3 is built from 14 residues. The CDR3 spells CASSKTGGLDEQFF. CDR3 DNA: TGTGCCAGCAGTAAGACAGGGGGCCTCGATGAGCAGTTCTTC.

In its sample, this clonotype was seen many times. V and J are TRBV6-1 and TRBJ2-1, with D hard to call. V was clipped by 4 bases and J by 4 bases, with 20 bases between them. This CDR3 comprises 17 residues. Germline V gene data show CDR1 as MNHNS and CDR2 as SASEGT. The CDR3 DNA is TGTGCCAGCAGTGGCGCGACGGCCAGGATTCGTTACAATGAGCAGTTCTTC. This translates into CASSGATARIRYNEQFF.

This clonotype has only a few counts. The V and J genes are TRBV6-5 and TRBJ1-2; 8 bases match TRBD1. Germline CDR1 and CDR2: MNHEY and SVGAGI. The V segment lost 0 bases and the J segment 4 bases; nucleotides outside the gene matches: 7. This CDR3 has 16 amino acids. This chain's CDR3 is CASSYSTRGRTYGYTF. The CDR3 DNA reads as TGTGCCAGCAGTTACTCAACCAGGGGGCGCACCTATGGCTACACCTTC.

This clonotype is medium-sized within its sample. CDR3: CSVEGFEVDGELFF. The CDR3 DNA follows: TGCAGCGTTGAAGGTTTCGAGGTGGACGGGGAGCTGTTTTTT. This chain uses TRBV29-1 with TRBJ2-2; the D is unclear. Germline V CDR1 and CDR2: SQVTM, ANQGSEA. Trimming took 1 base from V and 7 from J, leaving 13 bases between them. The CDR3 has 14 amino acids.

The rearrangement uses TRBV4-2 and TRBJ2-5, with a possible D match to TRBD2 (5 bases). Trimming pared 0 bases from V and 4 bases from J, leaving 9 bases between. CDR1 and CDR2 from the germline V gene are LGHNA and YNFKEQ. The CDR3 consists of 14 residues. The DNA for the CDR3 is TGTGCCAGCAGCCAAGATACTCGGGGAGAGACCCAGTACTTC. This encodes CASSQDTRGETQYF.